This T cell receptor (beta chain) comes out of a study of cytomegalovirus exposure and HLA in healthy donors. Study-wide context: Within the Caucasian-associated ancestry cluster were around 81% of the approximately 370 genotyped donors.

Primers included in the PCR were 60 Vbeta and 13 Jbeta primers. Method: immunoSEQ multiplex PCR; TCRdb's copy keeps in-frame clones and lacks some. The table includes about 120,000 clones, approximately 80% detected once. A note on this clone: Its cognate antigen is unknown.

Germline lookup yields CDR1 DFQATT and CDR2 SNEGSKA (reference sequence). V was pared by 5 bases and J by 8 bases, with 10 bases between. This CDR3 is built from 11 residues. Regarding the study as a whole: The study recorded some 160 TCR beta chains that were cytomegalovirus-associated.

Input material: PBMCs. The clonotype comes from a man between 18 and 35 years old in good health and CMV-seropositive. This chain joins TRBV20-1 and TRBJ1-5, with a weak D call TRBD1 (5 bases). The CDR3: CSAERGKPQHF. DNA of the CDR3: TGCAGTGCTGAAAGGGGTAAGCCCCAGCATTTT.